Sequencing of this T cell receptor beta chain was carried out in a study of OX40 agonist ivuxolimab in advanced cancers. About the study: The mean age was roughly 60 years, ranging from about 23 to 85, with under 90% of participants male. Prior anti-PD-1, anti-PD-L1 or anti-CTLA-4 therapy was allowed; about 39% had some. General study findings and limits: Average numbers of expanded clones were greater in CD8+ T cells than in CD4+.

In this sample, this clone turned up a few times. Antigen: not known. The V end lost 4 bases, the J end lost 4 bases, and 11 bases lay between the germline ends. The CDR3 loop spans 13 amino acids. CDR1 and CDR2 (germline): SGDLS, YYNGEE. The method was immunoSEQ multiplex PCR; TCRdb's version includes in-frame clones alone and lacks a portion of them. The table records about 71,000 clones, around 80% of them present only once. Patients who had autoimmune disease history or got systemic immunosuppression were left out. The genes are TRBV9 and TRBJ1-1; no reliable D call. The sample in question was CD4+ or CD8+ T cells sorted from blood, obtained in a trial of the OX40 agonist ivuxolimab. The receptor's source is an adult with an advanced solid tumor such as melanoma, head and neck, liver or kidney cancer. CDR3 protein: CASSPWTTTEAFF. CDR3 DNA: TGTGCCAGCAGCCCCTGGACCACCACTGAAGCTTTCTTT.